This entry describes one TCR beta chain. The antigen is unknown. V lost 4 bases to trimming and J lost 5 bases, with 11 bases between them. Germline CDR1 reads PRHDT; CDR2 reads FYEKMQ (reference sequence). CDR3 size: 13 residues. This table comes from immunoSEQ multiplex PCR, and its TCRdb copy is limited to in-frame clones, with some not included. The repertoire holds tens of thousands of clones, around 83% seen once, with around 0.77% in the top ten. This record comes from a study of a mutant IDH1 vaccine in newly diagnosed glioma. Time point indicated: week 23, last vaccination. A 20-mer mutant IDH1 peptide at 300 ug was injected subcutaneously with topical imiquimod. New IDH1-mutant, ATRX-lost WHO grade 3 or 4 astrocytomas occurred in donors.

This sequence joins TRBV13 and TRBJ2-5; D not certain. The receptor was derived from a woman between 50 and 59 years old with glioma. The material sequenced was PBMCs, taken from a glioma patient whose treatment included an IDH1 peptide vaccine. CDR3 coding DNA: TGTGCCAGCAGCTCAAGAAAGGGCGAGACCCAGTACTTC. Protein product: CASSSRKGETQYF.